This TCR beta chain is from a study of regulatory T cells in long-lasting Graves disease. Study-level results: Fewer public clonotypes were shared by new patients (approximately 970) than by persistent patients (about 2,800).

As to time point: newly diagnosed GD, antithyroid drugs for less than 3 months. TCR sequences were obtained from RNA taken from PBMCs. CDR3 length: 16 amino acids. Germline CDR1 is MNHNS and CDR2 is SASEGT. Trimming removed 3 bases at V and 0 bases at J, with 14 bases between. Arm-PCR with iRepertoire HTBI primers amplified the CDR3 regions for these TCR beta libraries. One entry per CDR3 protein results from TCRdb running MiXCR on the multiplex PCR reads. The data contain approximately 480,000 distinct CDR3 sequences, 16% of them singletons. This clonotype was counted between two and nine times. Its antigen is not known. These same data were also listed under a study on T cells in Graves' hyperthyroidism and ophthalmopathy.

The V gene is TRBV6-1, the J gene TRBJ1-1, with D uncertain. The sample consisted of peripheral blood mononuclear cells (PBMCs), taken at new diagnosis, from a patient treated with antithyroid drugs. The TCR was taken from a man aged 40-49 years with Graves disease. The CDR3 spells CASSDPGGQLNTEAFF. CDR3 DNA sequence: TGTGCCAGCAGTGACCCCGGTGGGCAGCTGAACACTGAAGCTTTCTTT.